Listed below are T cell receptor beta chains from one sample, sequenced in a study of blood T cells in healthy people across ages. Using its own MiXCR run on the 5' RACE reads, TCRdb lists one record per CDR3 protein. The repertoire holds hundreds of thousands of distinct CDR3 sequences, with about 42% as singletons. Sequenced: blood. Receptor source: a man aged 55 to 70 in good health. Each CDR3 is given with its conserved first and last residue. A D gene is named only where the DNA matches it firmly. Expanded clones get a size class; other rows say once, few or many, or leave the size out.

V	J	D	size	CDR3	DNA
TRBV4-3	TRBJ2-7	TRBD2	many	CASSQELGRASLEQYF	TGCGCCAGCAGCCAAGAATTAGGGAGGGCGTCGCTGGAGCAGTACTTC
TRBV20-1	TRBJ2-5	NA	NA	CSARETADIWGEQYF	TGCAGTGCTAGAGAGACTGCGGACATTTGGGGGGAGCAGTACTTC
TRBV7-2	TRBJ2-3	TRBD2	NA	CASSLAGDRDTQYF	TGTGCCAGCAGCCTAGCGGGGGATAGAGATACGCAGTATTTT
TRBV20-1	TRBJ2-3	NA	NA	CSASDADTQYF	TGCAGTGCTAGTGACGCTGATACGCAGTATTTT
TRBV2	TRBJ2-5	NA	few	CASSEAWGETQYF	TGTGCCAGCAGTGAAGCATGGGGAGAGACCCAGTACTTC
TRBV5-1	TRBJ1-6	NA	few	CASSLDARDSPLHF	TGCGCCAGCAGCTTGGATGCCAGGGATTCACCCCTCCACTTT
TRBV9	TRBJ2-7	TRBD1	NA	CASSVDGTGPNEQYF	TGTGCCAGCAGCGTAGACGGGACAGGGCCTAACGAGCAGTACTTC
TRBV7-9	TRBJ2-3	NA	NA	CASSETITDTQYF	TGTGCCAGCAGCGAGACGATTACTGATACGCAGTATTTT
TRBV2	TRBJ2-3	NA	once	CASSKAPTDTQYF	TGTGCCAGCAGTAAAGCACCCACAGATACGCAGTATTTT
TRBV7-2	TRBJ1-2	TRBD1	NA	CASSVGTARGGYTF	TGTGCCAGCAGCGTAGGGACAGCCCGTGGTGGCTACACCTTC
TRBV6-2/TRBV6-3	TRBJ2-1	TRBD2	NA	CASSPLTTSFSYNEQFF	TGTGCCAGCAGTCCCCTTACGACTAGCTTCTCCTACAATGAGCAGTTCTTC
TRBV19	TRBJ2-1	TRBD2	NA	CASSPWTSGGRDEQFF	TGTGCCAGTAGTCCCTGGACTAGCGGGGGCCGTGATGAGCAGTTCTTC
TRBV12-3/TRBV12-4	TRBJ2-7	TRBD2	many	CASSGGGEQYF	TGTGCCAGCAGTGGGGGGGGCGAGCAGTACTTC
TRBV7-2	TRBJ2-5	NA	NA	CASRASGARETQYF	TGTGCCAGCCGCGCCAGTGGGGCGAGGGAGACCCAGTACTTC
TRBV6-2/TRBV6-3	TRBJ2-5	NA	few	CASSYSPSVETQYF	TGTGCCAGCAGTTACTCTCCTAGCGTGGAGACCCAGTACTTC
TRBV20-1	TRBJ2-1	NA	few	CSARGPSYNEQFF	TGCAGTGCTAGAGGGCCGTCCTACAATGAGCAGTTCTTC
TRBV4-1	TRBJ1-3	NA	NA	CASSQDGDFRANTIYF	TGCGCCAGCAGCCAAGATGGCGACTTTCGAGCAAACACCATATATTTT
TRBV11-1	TRBJ2-7	TRBD1	NA	CASSNGQGWIYEQYF	TGTGCCAGCAGCAATGGACAGGGGTGGATCTACGAGCAGTACTTC
TRBV9	TRBJ2-5	NA	few	CASSARGRGLQETQYF	TGTGCCAGCAGCGCGCGCGGGCGGGGCCTTCAAGAGACCCAGTACTTC
TRBV20-1	TRBJ1-6	NA	few	CSARLPGNSPLHF	TGCAGTGCTAGGCTTCCGGGGAATTCACCCCTCCACTTT
TRBV20-1	TRBJ2-7	TRBD2	NA	CSASDSGAGYEQYF	TGCAGTGCTAGTGATAGCGGGGCGGGATACGAGCAGTACTTC
TRBV4-3	TRBJ2-7	TRBD1	NA	CASSQQLQGTRSYEQYF	TGCGCCAGCAGCCAACAGCTACAGGGGACAAGGTCCTACGAGCAGTACTTC
TRBV29-1	TRBJ2-7	TRBD1	many	CSVATGGLYEQYF	TGCAGCGTTGCGACAGGGGGTTTGTACGAGCAGTACTTC
TRBV7-9	TRBJ2-2	NA	NA	CASSQDTYPGELFF	TGTGCCAGCAGCCAGGACACTTATCCCGGGGAGCTGTTTTTT
TRBV10-3	TRBJ2-1	NA	NA	CAISGGSSYNEQFF	TGTGCCATCAGTGGGGGGTCCTCCTACAATGAGCAGTTCTTC
TRBV4-3	TRBJ1-1	TRBD1	NA	CASTQMTGMGTEAFF	TGCGCCAGCACCCAAATGACAGGGATGGGAACTGAAGCTTTCTTT
TRBV12-5	TRBJ2-5	NA	few	CASGLSTLGETQYF	TGTGCTAGTGGTTTGTCAACTTTAGGGGAGACCCAGTACTTC
TRBV7-2	TRBJ1-6	NA	once	CASSSPPSPLHF	TGTGCCAGCAGCTCCCCCCCGTCACCCCTCCACTTT
TRBV12-3/TRBV12-4	TRBJ1-6	NA	NA	CASTGSGGFGSPLHF	TGTGCCAGCACCGGCTCTGGGGGGTTTGGGTCACCCCTCCACTTT
TRBV3-1	TRBJ1-1	TRBD1	NA	CASSQSGGAGTEAFF	TGTGCCAGCAGCCAATCAGGGGGCGCGGGTACCGAAGCTTTCTTT
TRBV5-6	TRBJ2-7	NA	many	CASSLADYEQYF	TGCGCCAGCAGCTTGGCCGACTACGAGCAGTACTTC
TRBV4-3	TRBJ1-6	NA	few	CASSQDGGLYNSPLHF	TGCGCCAGCAGCCAAGATGGGGGGCTCTATAATTCACCCCTCCACTTT
TRBV5-1	TRBJ2-3	TRBD2	few	CASNERGDSSDTQYF	TGCGCCAGCAACGAGCGGGGGGACTCGTCAGATACGCAGTATTTT
TRBV5-1	TRBJ2-1	TRBD1	NA	CASSRDRSANEQFF	TGCGCCAGCAGCCGGGACAGGTCGGCCAATGAGCAGTTCTTC
TRBV5-1	TRBJ2-5	NA	NA	CASTNGARVNYGQYF	TGCGCCAGCACAAACGGGGCCAGGGTCAACTACGGGCAGTACTTC
TRBV2	TRBJ1-6	NA	few	CASSESATYNSPLHF	TGTGCCAGCAGTGAATCAGCCACCTATAATTCACCCCTCCACTTT
TRBV7-9	TRBJ1-2	NA	NA	CASSEARNYGYTF	TGTGCCAGCAGCGAGGCTCGAAACTATGGCTACACCTTC
TRBV7-9	TRBJ2-3	NA	many	CASSGTGSVSTDTQYF	TGTGCCAGCAGCGGAACAGGATCAGTGAGCACAGATACGCAGTATTTT
TRBV4-3	TRBJ2-4	TRBD1	NA	CASSQDFSTTGGKNIQYF	TGCGCCAGCAGCCAAGATTTTTCCACGACAGGGGGCAAAAACATTCAGTACTTC
TRBV28	TRBJ2-3	TRBD2	few	CASGGTSGATDTQYF	TGTGCCAGCGGGGGGACTAGCGGGGCCACAGATACGCAGTATTTT
TRBV29-1	TRBJ2-5	NA	many	CSVEENNGETQYF	TGCAGCGTTGAAGAGAATAATGGAGAGACCCAGTACTTC
TRBV7-2	TRBJ2-5	TRBD2	many	CASSSGGKETQYF	TGTGCCAGCAGCTCCGGGGGGAAGGAGACCCAGTACTTC
TRBV30	TRBJ2-1	NA	NA	CAWSSWDPYNEQFF	TGTGCCTGGAGCTCTTGGGACCCCTACAATGAGCAGTTCTTC
TRBV5-5	TRBJ2-7	TRBD1	many	CASSSTGTGVHEQYF	TGTGCCAGCAGCTCAACCGGGACAGGGGTCCACGAGCAGTACTTC
TRBV20-1	TRBJ2-7	NA	NA	CSASPDYEQYF	TGCAGTGCTAGTCCGGACTACGAGCAGTACTTC
TRBV20-1	TRBJ1-2	NA	NA	CSARDPRDTYGYTF	TGCAGTGCTAGAGACCCCCGGGACACTTATGGCTACACCTTC
TRBV7-2	TRBJ2-5	NA	NA	CASSGPGQETQYF	TGTGCCAGCAGCGGGCCAGGCCAAGAGACCCAGTACTTC
TRBV9	TRBJ2-7	TRBD2	few	CASSAAGTSDDEQYF	TGTGCCAGCAGCGCCGCCGGGACTAGCGATGACGAGCAGTACTTC
TRBV7-2	TRBJ2-1	TRBD1	NA	CASSPHRGGNGERFF	TGTGCCAGCAGCCCTCACAGGGGCGGTAACGGTGAGCGGTTCTTC
TRBV4-1	TRBJ2-5	TRBD2	NA	CASSQDPTSGEETQYF	TGCGCCAGCAGCCAAGATCCAACTAGCGGGGAGGAGACCCAGTACTTC
TRBV24-1	TRBJ2-1	NA	few	CATSDFPSNEQFF	TGTGCCACCAGTGATTTCCCCAGCAATGAGCAGTTCTTC
TRBV10-3	TRBJ2-7	NA	few	CAISESLGRPLEQYF	TGTGCCATCAGTGAGTCTTTGGGGCGCCCCCTCGAGCAGTACTTC
TRBV7-2	TRBJ1-5	NA	few	CASSLKSGLYQPQHF	TGTGCCAGCAGCTTAAAATCGGGGCTCTATCAGCCCCAGCATTTT
TRBV20-1	TRBJ1-4	NA	few	CSAAPRVVVEKLFF	TGCAGTGCTGCACCCAGGGTGGTGGTTGAAAAACTGTTTTTT
TRBV21-1	TRBJ2-5	NA	NA	CASSQGHKVQETQYF	TGTGCCAGCAGCCAAGGCCACAAGGTACAAGAGACCCAGTACTTC